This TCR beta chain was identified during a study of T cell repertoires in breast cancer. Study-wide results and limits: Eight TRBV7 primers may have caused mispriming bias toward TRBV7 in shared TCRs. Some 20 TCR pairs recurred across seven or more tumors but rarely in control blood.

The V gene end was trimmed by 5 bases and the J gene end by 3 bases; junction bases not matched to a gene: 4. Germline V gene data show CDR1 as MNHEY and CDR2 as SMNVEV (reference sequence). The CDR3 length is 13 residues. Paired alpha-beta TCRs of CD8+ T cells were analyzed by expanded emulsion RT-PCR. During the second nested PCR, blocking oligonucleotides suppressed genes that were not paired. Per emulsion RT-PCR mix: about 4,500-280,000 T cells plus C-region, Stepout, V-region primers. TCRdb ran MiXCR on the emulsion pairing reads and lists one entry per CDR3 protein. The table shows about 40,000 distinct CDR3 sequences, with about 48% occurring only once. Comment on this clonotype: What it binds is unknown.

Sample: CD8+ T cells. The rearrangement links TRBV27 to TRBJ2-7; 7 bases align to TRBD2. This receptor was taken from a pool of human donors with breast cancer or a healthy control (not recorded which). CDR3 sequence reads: CASSRDYNYEQYF. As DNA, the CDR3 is TGTGCCAGCAGTCGGGACTATAACTACGAGCAGTACTTC.